The source of this TCR beta chain is a study of technical replicates of blood from a handful of donors. V gave up 7 bases and J gave up 0 bases, with 18 bases separating them. CDR3 length: 15 residues. Germline V CDR1 and CDR2: SQVTM, ANQGSEA. Sequencing used immunoSEQ multiplex PCR; TCRdb keeps in-frame clones, though not all of them. The table shows 85,000 to 100,000 clones, with just under 95% occurring only once. The receptor's source is a human donor in good health. This chain connects TRBV29-1 to TRBJ1-1; D is unclear. The material sequenced was T cells isolated from PBMCs. CDR3 nucleotides: TGCAGCGCCTTTTTTAGTCGTGTTTTGAACACTGAAGCTTTCTTT. Protein product: CSAFFSRVLNTEAFF. Supplemented by reference TRBV29-1 and TRBJ1-1, the full variable domain reads SAVISQKPSRDICQRGTSLTIQCQVDSQVTMMFWYRQQPGQSLTLIATANQGSEATYESGFVIDKFPISRPNLTFSTLTVSNMSPEDSSIYLCSAFFSRVLNTEAFFGQGTRLTVV.